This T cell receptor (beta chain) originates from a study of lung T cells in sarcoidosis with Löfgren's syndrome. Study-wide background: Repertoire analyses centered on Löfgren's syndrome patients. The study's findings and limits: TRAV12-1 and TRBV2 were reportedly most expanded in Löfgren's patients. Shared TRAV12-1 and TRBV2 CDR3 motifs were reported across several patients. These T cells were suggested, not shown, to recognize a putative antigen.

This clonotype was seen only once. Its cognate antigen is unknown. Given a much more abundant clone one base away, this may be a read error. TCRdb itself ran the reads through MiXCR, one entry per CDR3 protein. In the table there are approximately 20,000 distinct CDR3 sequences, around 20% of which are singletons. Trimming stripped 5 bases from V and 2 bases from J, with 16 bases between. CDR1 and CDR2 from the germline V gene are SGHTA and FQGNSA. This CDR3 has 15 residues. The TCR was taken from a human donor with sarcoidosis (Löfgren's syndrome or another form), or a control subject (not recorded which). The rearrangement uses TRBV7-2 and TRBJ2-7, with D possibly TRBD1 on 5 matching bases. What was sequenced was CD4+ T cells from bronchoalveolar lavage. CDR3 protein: CASSVQTEGTYEQYF. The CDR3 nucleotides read TGTGCCAGCAGCGTACAGACAGAAGGTACCTACGAGCAGTACTTC.